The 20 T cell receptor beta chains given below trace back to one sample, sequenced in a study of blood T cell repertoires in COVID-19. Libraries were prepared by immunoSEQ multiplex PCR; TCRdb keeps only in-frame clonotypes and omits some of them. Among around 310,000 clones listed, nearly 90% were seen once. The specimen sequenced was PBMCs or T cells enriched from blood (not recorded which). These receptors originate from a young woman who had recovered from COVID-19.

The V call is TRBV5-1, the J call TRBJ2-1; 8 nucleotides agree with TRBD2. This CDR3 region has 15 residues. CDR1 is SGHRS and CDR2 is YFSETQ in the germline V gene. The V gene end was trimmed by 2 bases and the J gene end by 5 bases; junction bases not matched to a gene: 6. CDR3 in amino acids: CASSLRAGDNNEQFF. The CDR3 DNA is TGCGCCAGCAGCTTACGAGCGGGAGATAACAATGAGCAGTTCTTC.

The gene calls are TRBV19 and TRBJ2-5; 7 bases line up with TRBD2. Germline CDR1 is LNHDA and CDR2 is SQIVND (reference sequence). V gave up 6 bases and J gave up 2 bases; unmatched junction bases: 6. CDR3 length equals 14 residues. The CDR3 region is CASRREIGQETQYF. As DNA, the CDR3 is TGTGCCAGTAGGCGGGAGATAGGGCAAGAGACCCAGTACTTC.

As DNA, the CDR3 is TGCAGCGTTGCGTCTCCGTCCGAGCAGTACTTC. It translates to CSVASPSEQYF. The rearrangement uses TRBV29-1 and TRBJ2-7; no firm D call. V gave up 4 bases and J gave up 6 bases, with 10 bases separating them. This CDR3 is 11 amino acids long. Germline V gene data show CDR1 as SQVTM and CDR2 as ANQGSEA.

The CDR3 coding sequence is TGTGCCAGCAGCTTAGTATTCCCAACGCGGGGCACTGAAGCTTTCTTT. Translated, it gives CASSLVFPTRGTEAFF. This chain uses TRBV11-2 with TRBJ1-1; D is ambiguous. V lost 1 base, J lost 4 bases, and 16 bases lay in between. Germline V gene data show CDR1 as SGHAT and CDR2 as FQNNGV. The length of the CDR3 is 16 residues.

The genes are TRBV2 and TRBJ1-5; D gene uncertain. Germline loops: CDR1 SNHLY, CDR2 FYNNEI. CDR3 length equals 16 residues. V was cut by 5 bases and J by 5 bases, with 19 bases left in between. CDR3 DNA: TGTGCCAGCAGTCTCGGTCGGCAGACAATGTATCAGCCCCAGCATTTT. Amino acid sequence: CASSLGRQTMYQPQHF.

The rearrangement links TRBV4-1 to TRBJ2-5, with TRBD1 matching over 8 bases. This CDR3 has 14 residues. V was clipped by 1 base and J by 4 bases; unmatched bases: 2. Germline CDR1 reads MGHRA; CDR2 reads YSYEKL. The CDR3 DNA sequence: TGCGCCAGCAGCCAAGGCAGGGGGCGAGAGACCCAGTACTTC. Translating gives CASSQGRGRETQYF.

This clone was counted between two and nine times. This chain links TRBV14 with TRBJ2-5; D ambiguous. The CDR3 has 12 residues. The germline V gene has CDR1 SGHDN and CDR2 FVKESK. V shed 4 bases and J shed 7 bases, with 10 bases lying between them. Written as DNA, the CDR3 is TGTGCCAGCAGCCCCAATTACGGGACCCAGTACTTC. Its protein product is CASSPNYGTQYF.

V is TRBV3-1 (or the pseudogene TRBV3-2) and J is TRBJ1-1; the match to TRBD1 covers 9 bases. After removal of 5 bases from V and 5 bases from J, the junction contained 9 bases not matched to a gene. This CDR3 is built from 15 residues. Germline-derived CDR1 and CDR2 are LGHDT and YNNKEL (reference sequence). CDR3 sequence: CASSGRDRGGTEAFF. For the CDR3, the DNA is TGTGCCAGCAGCGGACGTGACAGGGGGGGGACTGAAGCTTTCTTT.

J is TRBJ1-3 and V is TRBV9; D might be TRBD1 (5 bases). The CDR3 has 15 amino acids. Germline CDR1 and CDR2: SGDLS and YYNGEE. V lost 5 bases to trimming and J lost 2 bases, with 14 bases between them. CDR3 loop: CASRGFGATGNTIYF. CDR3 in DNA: TGTGCCAGCAGAGGATTTGGGGCCACTGGAAACACCATATATTTT.

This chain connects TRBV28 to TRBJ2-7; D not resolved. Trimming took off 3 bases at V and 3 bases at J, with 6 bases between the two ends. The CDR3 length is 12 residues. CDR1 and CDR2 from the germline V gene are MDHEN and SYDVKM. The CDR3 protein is CASSFQNYEQYF. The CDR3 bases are TGTGCCAGCAGTTTTCAGAACTACGAGCAGTACTTC. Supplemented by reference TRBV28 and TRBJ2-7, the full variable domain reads DVKVTQSSRYLVKRTGEKVFLECVQDMDHENMFWYRQDPGLGLRLIYFSYDVKMKEKGDIPEGYSVSREKKERFSLILESASTNQTSMYLCASSFQNYEQYFGPGTRLTVT.

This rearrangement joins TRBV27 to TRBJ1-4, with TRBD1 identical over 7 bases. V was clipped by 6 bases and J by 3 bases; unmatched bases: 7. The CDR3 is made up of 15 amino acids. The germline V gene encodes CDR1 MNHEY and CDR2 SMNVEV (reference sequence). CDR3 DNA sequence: TGTGCCAGCAGATTACGGACAGGTCCTAATGAAAAACTGTTTTTT. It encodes CASRLRTGPNEKLFF.

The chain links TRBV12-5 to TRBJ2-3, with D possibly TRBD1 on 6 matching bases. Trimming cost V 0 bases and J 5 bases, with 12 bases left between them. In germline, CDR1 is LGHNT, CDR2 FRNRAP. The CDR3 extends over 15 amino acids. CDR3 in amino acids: CASGLVQGYGDTQYF. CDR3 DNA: TGTGCTAGTGGTTTGGTACAGGGCTATGGAGATACGCAGTATTTT.

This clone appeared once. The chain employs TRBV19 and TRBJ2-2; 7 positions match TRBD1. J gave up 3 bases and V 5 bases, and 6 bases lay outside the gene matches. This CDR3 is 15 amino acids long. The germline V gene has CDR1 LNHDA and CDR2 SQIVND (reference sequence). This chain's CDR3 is CASSPIDRDTGELFF. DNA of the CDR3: TGTGCCAGTAGTCCAATCGACAGGGACACCGGGGAGCTGTTTTTT.

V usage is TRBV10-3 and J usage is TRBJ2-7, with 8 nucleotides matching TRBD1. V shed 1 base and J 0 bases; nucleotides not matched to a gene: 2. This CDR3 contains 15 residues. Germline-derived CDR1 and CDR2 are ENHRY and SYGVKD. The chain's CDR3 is CAISELDRASYEQYF. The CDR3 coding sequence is TGTGCCATCAGTGAGTTGGACAGGGCCTCCTACGAGCAGTACTTC.

This CDR3 is CASSGIGGGVEPQHF. The CDR3, as DNA: TGTGCCAGCAGTGGGATAGGGGGGGGCGTGGAGCCCCAGCATTTT. The V and J genes are TRBV2 and TRBJ1-5; D might be TRBD1 (6 bases). Germline V gene data show CDR1 as SNHLY and CDR2 as FYNNEI. Trimming stripped 4 bases from V and 8 bases from J, with 18 bases between. The CDR3 extends over 15 amino acids.

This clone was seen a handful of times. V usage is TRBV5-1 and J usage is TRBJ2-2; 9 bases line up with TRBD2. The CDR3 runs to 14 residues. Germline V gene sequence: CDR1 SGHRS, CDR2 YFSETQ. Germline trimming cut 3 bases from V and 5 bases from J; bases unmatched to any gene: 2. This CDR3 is CASSYTSGTGELFF. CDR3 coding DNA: TGCGCCAGCAGCTACACTAGCGGGACCGGGGAGCTGTTTTTT.

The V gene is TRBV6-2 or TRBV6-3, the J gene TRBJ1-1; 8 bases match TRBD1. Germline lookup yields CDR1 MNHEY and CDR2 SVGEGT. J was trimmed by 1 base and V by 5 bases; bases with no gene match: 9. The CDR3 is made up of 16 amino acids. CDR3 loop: CASSEEQGVTNTEAFF. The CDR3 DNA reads TGTGCCAGCAGTGAGGAACAGGGGGTAACGAACACTGAAGCTTTCTTT.

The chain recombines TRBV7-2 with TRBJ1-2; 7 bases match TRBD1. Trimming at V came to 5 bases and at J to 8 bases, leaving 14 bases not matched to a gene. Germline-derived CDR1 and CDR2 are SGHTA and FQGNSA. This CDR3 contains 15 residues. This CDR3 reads CASSRRQGDVVGYTF. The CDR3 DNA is TGTGCCAGCAGCCGGAGACAGGGAGACGTGGTCGGCTACACCTTC.

The CDR3 region is CASSQRALGTEGNTIYF. DNA of the CDR3: TGCGCCAGCAGCCAACGTGCTCTAGGGACAGAAGGAAACACCATATATTTT. This chain joins TRBV4-1 and TRBJ1-3; 7 bases agree with TRBD1. Germline V lookup: CDR1 MGHRA, CDR2 YSYEKL. V gave up 2 bases and J gave up 4 bases; unmatched junction bases: 11. This CDR3 contains 17 residues.

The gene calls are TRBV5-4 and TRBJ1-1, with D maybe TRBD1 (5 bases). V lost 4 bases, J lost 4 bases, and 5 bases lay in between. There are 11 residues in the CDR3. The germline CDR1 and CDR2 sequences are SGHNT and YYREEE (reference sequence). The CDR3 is CASSTGTEAFF. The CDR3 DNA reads TGTGCCAGCAGCACAGGCACTGAAGCTTTCTTT.